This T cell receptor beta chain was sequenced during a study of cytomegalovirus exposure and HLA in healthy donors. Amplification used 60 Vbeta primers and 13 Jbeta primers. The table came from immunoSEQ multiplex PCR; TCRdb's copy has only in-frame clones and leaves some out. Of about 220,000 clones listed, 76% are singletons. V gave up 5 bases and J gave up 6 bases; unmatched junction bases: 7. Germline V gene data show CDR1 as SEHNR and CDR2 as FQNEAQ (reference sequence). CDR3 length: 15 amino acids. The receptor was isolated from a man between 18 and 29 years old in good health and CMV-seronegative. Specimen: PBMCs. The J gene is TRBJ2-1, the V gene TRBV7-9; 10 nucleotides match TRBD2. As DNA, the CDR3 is TGTGCCAGCAGCCTCCAGCGGGAGGGCCTCAATGAGCAGTTCTTC. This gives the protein CASSLQREGLNEQFF.